The clone carrying this T cell receptor beta chain was detected a few times. Its antigen is unidentified. These data are taken from a study of blood T cells in healthy people across ages. The wider study: Capturing about one barcoded beta molecule per two T cells was achieved by template switching.

A J-beta primer mix and a sample-barcoded 5' primer were used in a second PCR of about 6 to 12 cycles. The template-switch adaptor, which had 12 random nucleotides, put a tag on each cDNA molecule. TCRdb reprocessed the 5' RACE reads via MiXCR and lists one record per CDR3 protein. The table records about 1.8 million distinct CDR3 sequences, roughly 50% of them present only once. Per the germline V gene, CDR1 is LGHNA and CDR2 is YSLEER. Trimming cost V 0 bases and J 0 bases, with 3 bases left between them. The CDR3 runs 15 residues. Study outcomes and limitations: Long-lived donors carried more naive CD4+ cells and greater diversity than aged donors.

Every donor contributed 7.5 to 10 milliliters of peripheral blood by blood draw. This receptor was identified in a woman aged 35 to 49 in good health. V usage is TRBV4-3 and J usage is TRBJ2-6; D not resolved. The specimen sequenced was blood. CDR3 in amino acids: CASSQDLSGANVLTF. Written as DNA, the CDR3 is TGCGCCAGCAGCCAAGACCTCTCTGGGGCCAACGTCCTGACTTTC.